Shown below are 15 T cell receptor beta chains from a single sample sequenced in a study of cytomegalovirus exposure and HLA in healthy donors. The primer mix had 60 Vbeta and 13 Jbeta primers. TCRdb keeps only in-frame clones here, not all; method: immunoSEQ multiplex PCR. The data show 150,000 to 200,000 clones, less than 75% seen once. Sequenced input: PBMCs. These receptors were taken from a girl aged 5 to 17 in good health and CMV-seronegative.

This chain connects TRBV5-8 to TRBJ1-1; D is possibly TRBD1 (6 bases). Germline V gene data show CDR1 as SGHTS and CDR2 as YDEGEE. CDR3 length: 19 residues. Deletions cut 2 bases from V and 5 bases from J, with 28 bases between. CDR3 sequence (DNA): TGTGCCAGCAGCTTTGAGGACGGCCGGTTGGGGGCGGGTCGGACTGAAGCTTTCTTT. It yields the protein CASSFEDGRLGAGRTEAFF.

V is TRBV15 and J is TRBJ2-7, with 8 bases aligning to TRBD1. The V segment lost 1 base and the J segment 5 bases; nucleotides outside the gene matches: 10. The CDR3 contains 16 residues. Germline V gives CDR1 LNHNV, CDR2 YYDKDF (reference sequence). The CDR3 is CATSRGRTGFFNEQYF. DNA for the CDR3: TGTGCCACCAGCAGAGGACGGACAGGGTTCTTCAACGAGCAGTACTTC.

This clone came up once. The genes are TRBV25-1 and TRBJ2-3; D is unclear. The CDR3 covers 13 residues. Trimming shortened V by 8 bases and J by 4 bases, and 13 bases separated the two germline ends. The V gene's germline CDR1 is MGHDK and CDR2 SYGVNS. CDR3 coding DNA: TGTGCCAGCGCACCGGTTTCCCCAGATACGCAGTATTTT. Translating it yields CASAPVSPDTQYF.

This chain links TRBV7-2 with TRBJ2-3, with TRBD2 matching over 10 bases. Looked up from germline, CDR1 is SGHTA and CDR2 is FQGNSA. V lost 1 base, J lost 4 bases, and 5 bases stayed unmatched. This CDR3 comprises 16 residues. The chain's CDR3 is CASSLEASGGSDTQYF. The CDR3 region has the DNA TGTGCCAGCAGCTTAGAGGCTAGCGGGGGTTCAGATACGCAGTATTTT.

The CDR3 is CASSTEMGLQGATSTIYF. The CDR3 DNA reads TGTGCCAGCAGCACTGAAATGGGACTACAGGGGGCGACCAGCACCATATATTTT. The rearrangement links TRBV21-1 to TRBJ1-3; the D segment call TRBD1 is taken from the table without a DNA check. TRBV21-1 is given as a pseudogene. There are 18 residues in the CDR3.

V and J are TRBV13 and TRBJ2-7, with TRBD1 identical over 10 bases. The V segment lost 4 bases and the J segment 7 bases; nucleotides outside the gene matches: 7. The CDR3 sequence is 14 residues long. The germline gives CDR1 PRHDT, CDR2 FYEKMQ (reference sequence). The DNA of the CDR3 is TGTGCCAGCAGCTCGAGACAGGGGGCGAGGGAGCAGTACTTC. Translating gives CASSSRQGAREQYF. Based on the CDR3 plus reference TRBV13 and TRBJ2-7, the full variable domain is AAGVIQSPRHLIKEKRETATLKCYPIPRHDTVYWYQQGPGQDPQFLISFYEKMQSDKGSIPDRFSAQQFSDYHSELNMSSLELGDSALYFCASSSRQGAREQYFGPGTRLTVT.

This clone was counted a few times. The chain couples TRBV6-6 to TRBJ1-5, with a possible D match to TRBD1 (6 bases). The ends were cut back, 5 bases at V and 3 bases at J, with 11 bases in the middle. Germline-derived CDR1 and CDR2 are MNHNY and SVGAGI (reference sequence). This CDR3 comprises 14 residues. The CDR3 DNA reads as TGTGCCAGCAGTCCACAGGGTTCCAATCAGCCCCAGCATTTT. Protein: CASSPQGSNQPQHF.

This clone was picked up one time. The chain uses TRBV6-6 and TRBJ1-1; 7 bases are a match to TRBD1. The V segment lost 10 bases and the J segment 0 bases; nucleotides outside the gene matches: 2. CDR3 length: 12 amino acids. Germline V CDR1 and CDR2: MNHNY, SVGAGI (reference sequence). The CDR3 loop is CATGTVNTEAFF. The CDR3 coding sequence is TGTGCCACCGGGACAGTGAACACTGAAGCTTTCTTT.

The CDR3 loop is CASSFNAAQGTNGYTF. DNA of the CDR3: TGTGCCAGCAGCTTCAACGCGGCACAGGGGACCAATGGCTACACCTTC. V is TRBV13 and J is TRBJ1-2, with 7 bases matching TRBD1. V gave up 3 bases and J gave up 6 bases; unmatched junction bases: 13. The CDR3 is made up of 16 amino acids. CDR1 is PRHDT, CDR2 FYEKMQ, per germline (reference sequence).

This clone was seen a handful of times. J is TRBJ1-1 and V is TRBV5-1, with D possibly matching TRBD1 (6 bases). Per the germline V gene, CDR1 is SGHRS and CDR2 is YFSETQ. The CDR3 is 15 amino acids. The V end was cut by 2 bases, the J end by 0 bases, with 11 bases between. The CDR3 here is CASSLGQPMNTEAFF. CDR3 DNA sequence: TGCGCCAGCAGCTTAGGACAGCCGATGAACACTGAAGCTTTCTTT.

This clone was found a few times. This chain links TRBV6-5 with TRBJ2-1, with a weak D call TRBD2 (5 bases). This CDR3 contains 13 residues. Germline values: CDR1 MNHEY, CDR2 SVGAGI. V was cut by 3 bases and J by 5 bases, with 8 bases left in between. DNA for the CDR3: TGTGCCAGCAGTTATCTTAGCGACAATGAGCAGTTCTTC. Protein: CASSYLSDNEQFF.

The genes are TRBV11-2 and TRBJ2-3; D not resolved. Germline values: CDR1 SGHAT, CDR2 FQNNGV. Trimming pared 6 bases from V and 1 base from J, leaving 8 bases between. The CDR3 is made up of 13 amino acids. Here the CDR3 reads CASSSLRTDTQYF. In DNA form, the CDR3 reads TGTGCCAGCAGTTCACTTCGCACAGATACGCAGTATTTT.

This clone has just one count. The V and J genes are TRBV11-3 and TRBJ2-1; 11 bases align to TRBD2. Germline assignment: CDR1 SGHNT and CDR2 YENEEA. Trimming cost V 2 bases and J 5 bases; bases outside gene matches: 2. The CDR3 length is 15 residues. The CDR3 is CASSLLAGGNNEQFF. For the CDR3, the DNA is TGTGCCAGCAGCTTACTAGCGGGGGGTAACAATGAGCAGTTCTTC. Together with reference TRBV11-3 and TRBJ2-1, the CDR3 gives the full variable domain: EAGVVQSPRYKIIEKKQPVAFWCNPISGHNTLYWYLQNLGQGPELLIRYENEEAVDDSQLPKDRFSAERLKGVDSTLKIQPAELGDSAVYLCASSLLAGGNNEQFFGPGTRLTVL.

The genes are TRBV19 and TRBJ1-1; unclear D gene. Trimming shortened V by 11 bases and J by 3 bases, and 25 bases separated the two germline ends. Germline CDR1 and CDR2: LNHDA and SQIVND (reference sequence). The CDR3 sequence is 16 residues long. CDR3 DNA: TGTGCCTCTAACCCATGGGGTGCGGGCGGGGACACTGAAGCTTTCTTT. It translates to CASNPWGAGGDTEAFF.

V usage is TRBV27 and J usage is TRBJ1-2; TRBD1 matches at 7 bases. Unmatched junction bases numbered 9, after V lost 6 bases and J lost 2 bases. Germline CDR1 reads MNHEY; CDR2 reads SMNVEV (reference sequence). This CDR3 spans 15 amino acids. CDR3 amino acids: CASSWGQSLNYGYTF. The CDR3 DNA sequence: TGTGCCAGCAGCTGGGGACAGTCGCTAAACTATGGCTACACCTTC.